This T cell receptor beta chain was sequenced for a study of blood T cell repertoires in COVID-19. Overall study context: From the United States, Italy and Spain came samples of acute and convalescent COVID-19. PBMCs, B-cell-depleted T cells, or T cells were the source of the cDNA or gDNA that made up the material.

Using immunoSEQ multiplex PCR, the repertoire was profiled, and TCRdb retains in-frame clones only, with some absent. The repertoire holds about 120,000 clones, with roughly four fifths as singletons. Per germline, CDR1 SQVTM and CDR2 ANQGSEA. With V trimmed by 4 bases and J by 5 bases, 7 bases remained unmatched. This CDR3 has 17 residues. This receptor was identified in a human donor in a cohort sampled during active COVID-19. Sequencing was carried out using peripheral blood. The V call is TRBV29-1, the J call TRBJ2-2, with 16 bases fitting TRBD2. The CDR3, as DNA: TGCAGCGTTGCTTCGGGACTAGCGGGGGGGTGGACCGGGGAGCTGTTTTTT. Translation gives CSVASGLAGGWTGELFF.